This T cell receptor beta chain derives from a study of PD-L1 blockade in urothelial cancer. Germline CDR1 and CDR2: SGHVS and FNYEAQ. CDR3 length: 18 residues. Deletions cut 2 bases from V and 3 bases from J, with 23 bases between. Time point: pretreatment peripheral blood. Sequenced by immunoSEQ multiplex PCR; TCRdb stores in-frame clones only, minus some. The profile shows 75,000 to 95,000 clones, just under 85% of them singletons. This specimen consisted of PBMCs, obtained around atezolizumab (anti-PD-L1) treatment. V gene TRBV7-6 combines with J gene TRBJ2-7; D perhaps matches TRBD1 (5 bases). The clonotype comes from a man aged 35 to 55 with urothelial cancer. The CDR3 loop is CASSLHPPDRVTHYEQYF. CDR3 nucleotide sequence: TGTGCCAGCAGCTTACACCCCCCCGACAGAGTCACCCACTACGAGCAGTACTTC.